This TCR beta chain was documented in a study of siplizumab effects on memory and regulatory T cells (dated by TCRdb to about 2019). Study-wide context: The study examined how the anti-CD2 antibody siplizumab affects alloreactive T-cell subsets in allogeneic mixed lymphocyte reactions built from human PBMCs. The paper's findings and limits, for the study overall: Unstimulated naive T cells appeared more diverse than memory T cells, and naive cells seemed to contribute substantially to the alloresponse. A naive or memory phenotype could not be assigned to roughly 80-95% of proliferating CD4+ or CD8+ clones. Because sequences at frequencies below about 10^-5 were poorly captured, only a minor fraction of alloreactive clones could be mapped back to unstimulated subsets. Siplizumab significantly lowered the cumulative frequency of alloreactive sequences that could be traced to unstimulated CD4+ memory T cells. No functional confirmation was obtained for the suppressive function of proliferating Tregs from siplizumab cultures. Of the alloreactive CD4+ clones that could be mapped, the Treg-derived share averaged about 67% with siplizumab compared with 25% to 30% in control reactions.

CDR3 length: 14 amino acids, cysteine to phenylalanine. Only the CDR3 region is kept as DNA, spanning 42 bases read in frame from base 1. CDR1 SEHNR and CDR2 FQNEAQ are derived from the germline V gene (reference sequence). Deletion took 0 bases off V and 3 bases off J, with a span of 5 bases between the germline ends. The method was the immunoSEQ multiplex PCR assay. About 10^5 TCR templates per sample were assayed by the deep sequencing platform. Genomic DNA extracted from sorted T cells was used for TCRbeta CDR3 sequencing. The study's processing was this. The R programming language was used for clonal analysis of the TCRbeta CDR3 data. Unstimulated samples were compared with post-reaction CFSE-low samples to define alloreactive CD4+ and CD8+ clones. Alloreactive CD4+ clones were assigned to regulatory or non-regulatory origin by matching sequences to sorted unstimulated Treg and non-Treg repertoires. Imported from immuneACCESS, the table was reduced by TCRdb to in-frame sequences with V and J called. These copies leave out some clones; in studies compared against another copy, an unresolved V gene accounts for under half, and the cause of the remainder is not known. The V and J calls and clone size come from that table; D and trimming were worked out from the DNA. The sample table lists approximately 100,000 clones, about 90% of them with a count of one. Clones ranked in the top ten supply around 0.73% of the sample.

Comments on this clone: It has no known antigen specificity. Per-base quality was not reported, and no clone a single base away is much larger than it.

Sorted unstimulated T cells, along with proliferating T cells recovered from mixed lymphocyte reactions, underwent TCRbeta CDR3 sequencing. Fresh whole blood from ten HLA-typed healthy donors was used as the source from which PBMCs were isolated. To map where alloreactive clones came from, CD4+ regulatory T cells in the unstimulated state were FACS-sorted. The sample comprised Tregs sorted from blood. The source of this sequence is a human donor in good health. Recombination linked TRBV7-9 to TRBJ1-4, with no reliable assignment of the D segment. Read as DNA, the sequence is TGTGCCAGCAGCTTAGCGCTTTCTAATGAAAAACTGTTTTTT. It specifies CASSLALSNEKLFF.